A selection of T cell receptor beta chains follows, all from one sample in a study of vaccination effects on CD4 cells after COVID-19. These receptors lack a known antigen. Some clones are missing from TCRdb's copy, which holds only in-frame ones; the method was immunoSEQ multiplex PCR. The sample records about 45,000 clones, around 72% being singletons. Sequencing used CD4+ T cells from PBMCs cultured with a peptide pool, obtained before COVID-19 vaccination. The receptors derive from a human donor who had a prior SARS-CoV-2 infection. Both conserved end residues are part of each CDR3. D genes are given only for firm matches. Size tells how often a clone was seen (once, few, many) or the class of an expanded clone, and some rows leave it out.

V gene,J gene,clone size,D gene,CDR3 protein,CDR3 DNA
TRBV5-1,TRBJ2-5,.,TRBD2,CASSLKRGDLYQETQYF,TGCGCCAGCAGCTTAAAGCGGGGGGACCTGTACCAAGAGACCCAGTACTTC
TRBV7-2,TRBJ2-1,.,TRBD2,CASRTSGGSSYNEQFF,TGTGCCAGCAGGACCTCGGGCGGGAGCTCCTACAATGAGCAGTTCTTC
TRBV19,TRBJ1-1,few,TRBD1,CASRITGTGSSEAFF,TGTGCCAGTAGGATAACCGGGACAGGGTCAAGTGAAGCTTTCTTT
TRBV4-1,TRBJ1-2,.,.,CASSQVWLGRQNYGYTF,TGCGCCAGCAGCCAAGTCTGGTTAGGTAGGCAGAACTATGGCTACACCTTC
TRBV3-1/TRBV3-2,TRBJ2-1,.,TRBD2,CASSPPRRGYNEQFF,TGTGCCAGCAGCCCCCCGCGGCGGGGGTACAATGAGCAGTTCTTC
TRBV6-6,TRBJ1-2,.,.,CASSYPGQNYGYTF,TGTGCCAGCAGTTACCCGGGGCAGAACTATGGCTACACCTTC
TRBV18,TRBJ2-7,few,TRBD2,CASSPGLVSGEQYF,TGTGCCAGCTCACCGGGACTAGTATCGGGTGAGCAGTACTTC
TRBV18,TRBJ1-1,once,.,CASSPRGRGGEAFF,TGTGCCAGCTCACCTAGAGGTAGGGGCGGAGAAGCTTTCTTT
TRBV30,TRBJ1-3,few,.,CAWSVMGGNTIYF,TGTGCCTGGAGTGTAATGGGTGGAAACACCATATATTTT
TRBV2,TRBJ2-5,.,.,CASSERETQYF,TGTGCCAGCAGTGAACGGGAGACCCAGTACTTC
TRBV5-4,TRBJ2-5,.,.,CASSRDQETQYF,TGTGCCAGCAGTAGGGATCAAGAGACCCAGTACTTC
TRBV29-1,TRBJ2-5,.,TRBD2,CSVALTSGRQETQYF,TGCAGCGTTGCCCTGACTAGCGGGAGGCAAGAGACCCAGTACTTC
TRBV12-3/TRBV12-4,TRBJ2-7,.,TRBD1,CASSLGTGAEQYF,TGTGCCAGCAGTTTAGGGACAGGGGCCGAGCAGTACTTC
TRBV27,TRBJ1-2,.,.,CASSLSGAPNGYTF,TGTGCCAGCAGTTTATCGGGGGCCCCTAATGGCTACACCTTC
TRBV11-1,TRBJ2-1,.,.,CASSQRRTAPGNEQFF,TGTGCCAGCAGCCAAAGACGGACAGCCCCCGGCAATGAGCAGTTCTTC
TRBV30,TRBJ2-3,.,.,CAWRGMETDTQYF,TGTGCCTGGAGGGGGATGGAGACAGATACGCAGTATTTT
TRBV7-9,TRBJ2-7,.,TRBD2,CASSTLAAPYEQYF,TGTGCCAGCAGCACTCTAGCGGCCCCCTACGAGCAGTACTTC
TRBV6-5,TRBJ2-5,.,TRBD1,CASRRSGGTQYF,TGTGCCAGCAGACGATCAGGGGGGACCCAGTACTTC
TRBV6-5,TRBJ2-7,once,.,CASTVDSYEQYF,TGTGCCAGCACCGTAGACTCCTACGAGCAGTACTTC
TRBV5-4,TRBJ1-1,once,.,CASSFNRNTEAFF,TGTGCCAGCAGCTTTAATAGGAACACTGAAGCTTTCTTT
TRBV18,TRBJ2-3,.,.,CASFKDTTDTQYF,TGTGCCAGCTTTAAGGACACCACAGATACGCAGTATTTT
TRBV5-4,TRBJ1-2,.,TRBD1,CASSFRGTDGYTF,TGTGCCAGCAGCTTCCGGGGGACAGACGGCTACACCTTC
TRBV5-4,TRBJ2-1,.,TRBD1,CASSKQGFYNEQFF,TGTGCCAGCAGCAAACAGGGGTTCTACAATGAGCAGTTCTTC
TRBV10-3,TRBJ2-1,.,TRBD2,CAGQREIWGNNEQFF,TGTGCCGGCCAGCGGGAGATATGGGGAAACAATGAGCAGTTCTTC
TRBV5-1,TRBJ1-1,.,.,CASSLLGGLNTEAFF,TGCGCCAGCAGCTTGTTAGGGGGGTTGAACACTGAAGCTTTCTTT
TRBV2,TRBJ2-1,.,.,CASSDEGSYNEQFF,TGTGCCAGCAGTGATGAGGGGTCCTACAATGAGCAGTTCTTC